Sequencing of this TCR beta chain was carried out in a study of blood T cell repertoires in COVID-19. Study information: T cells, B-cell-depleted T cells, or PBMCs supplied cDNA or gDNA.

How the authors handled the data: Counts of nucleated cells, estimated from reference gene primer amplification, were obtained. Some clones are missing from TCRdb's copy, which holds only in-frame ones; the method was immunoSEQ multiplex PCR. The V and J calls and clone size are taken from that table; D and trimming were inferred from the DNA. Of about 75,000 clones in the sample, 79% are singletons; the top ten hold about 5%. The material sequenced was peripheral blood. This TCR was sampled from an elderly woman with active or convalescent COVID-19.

As DNA, the CDR3 is TGTGCCAGCAGTCAAGGAGCGGGGAGATCCAAAAACATTCAGTACTTC. Translating it yields CASSQGAGRSKNIQYF. The genes are TRBV27 and TRBJ2-4; the match to TRBD2 covers 7 bases. Looked up from germline, CDR1 is MNHEY and CDR2 is SMNVEV (reference sequence). V dropped 5 bases and J dropped 2; count of bases not matched to a gene: 9. CDR3 size: 16 residues.